This T cell receptor (beta chain) was sequenced for a study of beta chain features in type 1 diabetes. Sort purity for all populations was recorded as exceeding 98%. Germline V CDR1 and CDR2: SGHDT, YYEEEE. This CDR3 comprises 14 residues. After removal of 4 bases from V and 7 bases from J, the junction contained 3 bases not matched to a gene. The sequenced template was cDNA made from the entire isolated RNA. Generated by immunoSEQ multiplex PCR, the TCRdb table keeps only in-frame clones and is missing some. The top ten hold about 0.68% of the sample, which has over 120,000 clones, 7% to 10% seen once.

The V call is TRBV5-6, the J call TRBJ1-4; 11 bases agree with TRBD1. Sequenced material: central memory CD4+ T cells from blood. The sequence derives from a young man in good health. CDR3 DNA: TGTGCCAGCAGCAGGACAGGGGGCTCTGAAAAACTGTTTTTT. Protein: CASSRTGGSEKLFF.